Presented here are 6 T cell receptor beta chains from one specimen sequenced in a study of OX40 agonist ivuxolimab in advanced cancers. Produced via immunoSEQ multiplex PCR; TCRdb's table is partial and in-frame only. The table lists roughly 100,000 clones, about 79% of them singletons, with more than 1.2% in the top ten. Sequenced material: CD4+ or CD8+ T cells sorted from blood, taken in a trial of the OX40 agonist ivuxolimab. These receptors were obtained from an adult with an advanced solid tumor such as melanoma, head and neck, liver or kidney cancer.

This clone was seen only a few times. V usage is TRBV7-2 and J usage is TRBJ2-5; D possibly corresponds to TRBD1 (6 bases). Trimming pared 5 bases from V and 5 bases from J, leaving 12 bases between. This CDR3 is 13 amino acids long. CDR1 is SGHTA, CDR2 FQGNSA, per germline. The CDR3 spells CASSTGQAETQYF. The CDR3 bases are TGTGCCAGCAGCACGGGACAAGCTGAGACCCAGTACTTC.

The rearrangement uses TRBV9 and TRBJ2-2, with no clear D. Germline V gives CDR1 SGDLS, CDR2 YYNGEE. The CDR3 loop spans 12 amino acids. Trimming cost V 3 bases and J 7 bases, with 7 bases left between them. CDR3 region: CASSGAGGELFF. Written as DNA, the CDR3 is TGTGCCAGCAGCGGGGCCGGCGGGGAGCTGTTTTTT.

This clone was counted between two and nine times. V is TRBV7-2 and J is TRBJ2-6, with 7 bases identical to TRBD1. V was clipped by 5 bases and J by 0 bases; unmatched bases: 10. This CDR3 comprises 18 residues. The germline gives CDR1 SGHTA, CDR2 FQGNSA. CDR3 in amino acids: CASSARQGVGSGANVLTF. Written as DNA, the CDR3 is TGTGCCAGCAGCGCCCGACAGGGAGTAGGCTCTGGGGCCAACGTCCTGACTTTC.

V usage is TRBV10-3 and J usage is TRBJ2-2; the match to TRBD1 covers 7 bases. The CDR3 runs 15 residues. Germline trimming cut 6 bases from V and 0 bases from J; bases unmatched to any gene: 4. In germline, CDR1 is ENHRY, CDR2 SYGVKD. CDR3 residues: CAIRRTGSNTGELFF. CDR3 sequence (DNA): TGTGCCATCAGAAGGACAGGCTCGAACACCGGGGAGCTGTTTTTT.

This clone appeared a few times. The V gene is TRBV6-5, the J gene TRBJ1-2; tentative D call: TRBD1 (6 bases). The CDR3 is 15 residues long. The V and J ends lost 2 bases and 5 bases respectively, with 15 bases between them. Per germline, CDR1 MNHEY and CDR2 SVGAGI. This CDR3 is CASSYTAGTPYGYTF. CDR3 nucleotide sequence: TGTGCCAGCAGTTACACAGCCGGGACACCATATGGCTACACCTTC.

The CDR3 nucleotides read TGTGCCAGCAGCCGGATTAGCGGGGGGCGAGATACGCAGTATTTT. The encoded protein is CASSRISGGRDTQYF. The rearrangement joins TRBV28 to TRBJ2-3, with 10 bases fitting TRBD2. Losses at the gene ends were 6 bases for V and 5 bases for J; bases not matched to a gene: 8. From germline, CDR1 is MDHEN and CDR2 SYDVKM. The CDR3 spans 15 residues.